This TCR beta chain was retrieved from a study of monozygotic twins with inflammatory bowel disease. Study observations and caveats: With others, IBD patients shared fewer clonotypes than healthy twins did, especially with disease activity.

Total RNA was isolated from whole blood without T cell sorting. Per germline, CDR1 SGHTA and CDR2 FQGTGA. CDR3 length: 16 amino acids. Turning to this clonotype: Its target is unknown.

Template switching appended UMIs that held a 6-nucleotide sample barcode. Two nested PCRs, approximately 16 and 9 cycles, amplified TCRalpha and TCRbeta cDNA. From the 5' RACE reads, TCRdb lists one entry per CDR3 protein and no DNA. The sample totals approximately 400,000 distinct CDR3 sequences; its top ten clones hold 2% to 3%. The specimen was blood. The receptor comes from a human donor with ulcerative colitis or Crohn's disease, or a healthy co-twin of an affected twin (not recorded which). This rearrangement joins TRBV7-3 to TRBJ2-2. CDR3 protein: CASSRGGLLNTGELFF.